The table lists the clone carrying this T cell receptor beta chain with many counts. Its antigen is unknown. UMIs and sample barcodes were carried by the TCR alpha and TCR beta cDNA libraries that 5'RACE produced using constant-segment primers. TCRdb used MiXCR to reprocess the 5' RACE reads, holding one entry per CDR3 protein. The data hold some 300,000 distinct CDR3 sequences, with 20% observed a single time. This CDR3 spans 14 amino acids. V was pared by 1 base and J by 4 bases, with 2 bases of the junction left unmatched. CDR1 is DFQATT and CDR2 is SNEGSKA in the germline V gene (reference sequence). This sample stems from a study of T-cell memory formation after mild COVID-19. General study findings and limits: CD8+ contracting clones occupied EMRA, while CD4+ ones occupied mainly CM and EM. Cross-reactive memory appears to have joined, as suggested by some responding clones showing up in pre-infection memory.

The material sequenced was PBMCs or a T cell subset sorted from them (not recorded which). The chain carries TRBV20-1 and TRBJ2-1, with 9 bases that match TRBD2. The clonotype was recovered from a man between 18 and 29 years old who had mild COVID-19 (a few samples of this study predate the infection). Cell type and time point are not known. The CDR3: CSARGLAEYNEQFF. The CDR3, as DNA: TGCAGTGCTAGAGGACTAGCGGAATACAATGAGCAGTTCTTC.